This T cell receptor beta chain was captured in a study of T cells in Graves' hyperthyroidism and ophthalmopathy. General study results and limits: Blood samples included most of the expanded thyroid clonotypes exceeding 0.001.

This clonotype has only a few counts. Its antigen is unidentified. Per germline, CDR1 KGHSH and CDR2 LQKENI. The CDR3 has 15 residues. Trimming stripped 5 bases from V and 0 bases from J, with 13 bases between. Template material for amplifying TCR beta CDR3 regions consisted of RNA transcripts. TCR CDR3 regions were first amplified by RT-PCR with HTBI primers. TCRdb recomputed calls from the multiplex PCR reads with MiXCR, one row per CDR3 protein. Of hundreds of thousands of distinct CDR3 sequences detected, 20% appear once; the ten largest clones hold roughly 47%. Used for diagnoses were clinical symptoms, serum thyroxine and TRAb, thyroid ultrasound and orbital computed tomography. Fresh peripheral blood, 9.5 to 10 ml of it, supplied the PBMCs.

The receptor was derived from a man aged 40-49 years with Graves' ophthalmopathy. Material: blood. The chain is built from TRBV18 and TRBJ1-2; maybe TRBD1 (6 bases). The CDR3 protein is CASSSTGTTNYGYTF. The CDR3 DNA follows: TGTGCCAGCTCATCGACCGGGACAACTAACTATGGCTACACCTTC.